These T cell receptor beta chains were read from a single sample in a study of glioma-infiltrating T cells. TCRdb re-analysed the multiplex PCR reads in MiXCR, keeping a single row per CDR3 protein. Of more than 95,000 distinct CDR3 sequences in the sample, more than 20% were seen once. The sample taken for sequencing was glioma tissue, nonneoplastic brain tissue, or PBMCs (not recorded which). The receptors were sampled from a human donor with low-grade glioma or glioblastoma, undergoing nonglioma brain surgery, or in good health (not recorded which). CDR3s include the opening cysteine and the closing phenylalanine or tryptophan. Fields, in order: V gene, D gene, clone size, J gene, CDR3 DNA, CDR3 protein. A D gene is named only where the DNA matches it firmly. A clone size is listed for some rows: how often the clone was seen (once, few, many), or a class if it is expanded.

>TRBV7-9|-|medium-sized|TRBJ1-4
TGTGCCAGCAGCATTAATAACGAAAATGAAAAACTGTTTTTT
CASSINNENEKLFF
>TRBV29-1|TRBD2|many|TRBJ2-1
TGCAGCGTTGATACTAGCGGGAGTAGGAATGAGCAGTTCTTC
CSVDTSGSRNEQFF
>TRBV29-1|TRBD2|many|TRBJ2-1
TGCAGCGTTGATGGAACTAGCGGGAGGGCCCGGGAGCAGTTCTTC
CSVDGTSGRAREQFF
>TRBV6-1|-|many|TRBJ1-1
TGTGCCAGCAGTTCCACCATTCTAGTGAACACTGAAGCTTTCTTT
CASSSTILVNTEAFF
>TRBV3-1|-|-|TRBJ2-7
TGTGCCAGCAGCAAATTTAAGGGCTCCTACGAGCAGTACTTC
CASSKFKGSYEQYF
>TRBV10-3|TRBD1|many|TRBJ1-1
TGTGCCATCAGTGACCTGACAGGGGGCTACACTGAAGCTTTCTTT
CAISDLTGGYTEAFF
>TRBV28|-|many|TRBJ1-2
TGTGCCAGCAGTTTCGGAAGAAACTATGGCTACACCTTC
CASSFGRNYGYTF
>TRBV14|-|many|TRBJ2-1
TGTGCCAGCAGCCCGGCTAGCGTATACAATGAGCAGTTCTTC
CASSPASVYNEQFF
>TRBV28|-|many|TRBJ2-6
TGTGCCAGCAGTGCTCAGCCGGGGCCTTTGACTTTC
CASSAQPGPLTF
>TRBV6-1|-|many|TRBJ2-3
TGTGCCAGCAGCTTGGGTCAGGGCGCAGATACGCAGTATTTT
CASSLGQGADTQYF
>TRBV19|TRBD1|many|TRBJ1-1
TGTGCCAGTATCCAGACAGGGGCTAGCACTGAAGCTTTCTTT
CASIQTGASTEAFF
>TRBV7-9|-|-|TRBJ2-1
TGTGCCAGCAGCTTCCCACTAGGGTGTGGGCAGTTCTTC
CASSFPLGCGQFF
>TRBV3-1|-|many|TRBJ2-1
TGTGCCAGCAGCCAAGTAAACTATTACAATGAGCAGTTCTTC
CASSQVNYYNEQFF
>TRBV6-2/TRBV6-3|TRBD2|many|TRBJ2-1
TGTGCCAGCAGTTCCGGGACTAGCGGGAGGGCCCCTCGGAATGAGCAGTTCTTC
CASSSGTSGRAPRNEQFF
>TRBV20-1|-|many|TRBJ1-2
TGCAGTGCTCCGGTGGGTGGCTATGGCTACACCTTC
CSAPVGGYGYTF
>TRBV5-1|-|many|TRBJ2-7
TGCGCCAGCAGCCCGAGAAACCCATGGCACGAGCAGTACTTC
CASSPRNPWHEQYF
>TRBV9|TRBD2|-|TRBJ2-7
TGTGCCAGCAGCGTAGGGGACTACTACGAGCAGTACTTC
CASSVGDYYEQYF
>TRBV9|-|-|TRBJ1-2
TGTGCCAGCAGCGCATCCGGGACACGGTGGGACTATGGCTACACCTTC
CASSASGTRWDYGYTF
>TRBV7-8|TRBD1|many|TRBJ2-1
TGTGCCAGCAGCTTAGAGGACAGGGGGAATGAGCAGTTCTTC
CASSLEDRGNEQFF
>TRBV10-3|-|many|TRBJ1-2
TGTGCCATCAGTGACGCCTACTATGGCTACACCTTC
CAISDAYYGYTF
>TRBV18|-|-|TRBJ1-3
TGTGCCAGCTCACCACCAGCAGGGCTGGGAAACACCATATATTTT
CASSPPAGLGNTIYF
>TRBV7-2|-|many|TRBJ1-1
TGTGCCAGCAGCCGGGACCAGAACACTGAAGCTTTCTTT
CASSRDQNTEAFF
>TRBV20-1|-|many|TRBJ1-6
TGCAGTGCTAGAGAGGGAGTGAGGTCACCCCTCCACTTT
CSAREGVRSPLHF
>TRBV25-1|TRBD2|-|TRBJ2-7
TGTGTCAGCAGCTTGCTGGCAGCGGGAGGTCGCGAGCAGTACTTC
CVSSLLAAGGREQYF
>TRBV7-8|TRBD1|many|TRBJ1-6
TGTGCCAGCAGCGCCCGACAGGGTAGCTCACCCCTCCACTTT
CASSARQGSSPLHF
>TRBV29-1|-|-|TRBJ1-2
TGCAGCGTTGAAGAAGAGACAGGCCTAAACTATGGCTACACCTTC
CSVEEETGLNYGYTF
>TRBV6-1|-|many|TRBJ2-5
TGTGCCAGCAGTATCAGACAGACCCAAGAGACCCAGTACTTC
CASSIRQTQETQYF
>TRBV3-1|TRBD2|few|TRBJ2-2
TGTGCCAGCAGCCACTTAACTAGCGGGAGGGCCTCGTTT
CASSHLTSGRASF
>TRBV7-2|-|many|TRBJ2-5
TGTGCCAGCAGCTTAGCTGTAAGGGAGACCCAGTACTTC
CASSLAVRETQYF
>TRBV3-1|-|-|TRBJ2-1
TGTGCCAGCAGCCAGGCGGCGGGCTCGGGGGATAATGAGCAGTTCTTC
CASSQAAGSGDNEQFF
>TRBV19|-|few|TRBJ1-5
TGTGCCAGTAGGGAAAGAGGGAGCAATCAGCCCCAGCATTTT
CASRERGSNQPQHF
>TRBV19|-|-|TRBJ1-2
TGTGCCAGTAGTATGGAAAACGGGGGCTATGGCTACACCTTC
CASSMENGGYGYTF
>TRBV6-1|TRBD1|many|TRBJ2-7
TGTGCCAGCACCGGGACAGGGGGAGAGCAGTACTTC
CASTGTGGEQYF
>TRBV4-3|TRBD2|-|TRBJ2-7
TGCGCCAGCAGCCAAGATGTCCTAGCGGGGGCCCGGGGGCAGTACTTC
CASSQDVLAGARGQYF
>TRBV5-1|-|-|TRBJ2-1
TGCGCCAGCAACCACAGCAACAATGAGCAGTTCTTC
CASNHSNNEQFF
>TRBV20-1|TRBD2|many|TRBJ2-7
TGCAGTGCTAGAGATTCTAGCGGGAGTAGGAACGAGCAGTACTTC
CSARDSSGSRNEQYF
>TRBV18|-|-|TRBJ1-3
TGTGCCAGCTCACCAGACACTCCGGGATACTCTGGAAACACCATATATTTT
CASSPDTPGYSGNTIYF
>TRBV19|-|-|TRBJ1-3
TGTGCCAGCCAGACGGGATCTTCTGGAAACACCATATATTTT
CASQTGSSGNTIYF
>TRBV28|TRBD1|many|TRBJ1-3
TGTGCCAGCAGTCCGGGACAGGTCTCTGGAAACACCATATATTTT
CASSPGQVSGNTIYF
>TRBV12-3/TRBV12-4|TRBD2|-|TRBJ2-3
TGTGCCAGCAGCAGACCAACCGCGCGAGCGGGAGTTAGCACAGATACGCAGTATTTT
CASSRPTARAGVSTDTQYF
>TRBV28|TRBD1|many|TRBJ2-2
TGTGCCAGCAGCCCAGGGGGTAACACCGGGGAGCTGTTTTTT
CASSPGGNTGELFF
>TRBV4-2|TRBD1|many|TRBJ2-5
TGTGCCAGCAGCTCTAGGACAGGGGACGAGACCCAGTACTTC
CASSSRTGDETQYF
>TRBV4-1|-|many|TRBJ2-3
TGCGCCAGCAGCCAAGCCGATACGCAGTATTTT
CASSQADTQYF
>TRBV20-1|-|many|TRBJ2-7
TGCAGTGCTAGAGCTTGGCGGGAAAGGGCATACGAGCAGTACTTC
CSARAWRERAYEQYF
>TRBV10-3|-|few|TRBJ1-5
TGTGCCAGCTTACAAGGTCCCGGGGTCAATCAGCCCCAGCATTTT
CASLQGPGVNQPQHF
>TRBV6-1|TRBD2|many|TRBJ2-7
TGTGCCAGCAGCCGATGGGAGAGCGGGGCTTCCTACGAGCAGTACTTC
CASSRWESGASYEQYF
>TRBV29-1|TRBD1|-|TRBJ1-5
TGCAGCGCAGGGACAGATAGCAATCATCCCCAGCATTTT
CSAGTDSNHPQHF
>TRBV12-3/TRBV12-4|-|-|TRBJ2-2
TGTGCCAGCGGTTTAGTAGATTGGGCAGGGGATCGAAACACCGGGGAGCTGTTTTTT
CASGLVDWAGDRNTGELFF
>TRBV18|-|many|TRBJ1-4
TGTGCCAGCAGGGATGCAACTAATGAAAAACTGTTTTTT
CASRDATNEKLFF
>TRBV20-1|TRBD1|-|TRBJ2-7
TGCAGTGCCGGAAACGACAGGGCCACCTACGAGCAGTACTTC
CSAGNDRATYEQYF
>TRBV19|-|many|TRBJ2-1
TGTGCCAGTCAAGGGGGCTCCTACAATGAGCAGTTCTTC
CASQGGSYNEQFF
>TRBV7-9|-|few|TRBJ2-7
TGTGCCAGCGGTCACGGGGCCGAGCAGTACTTC
CASGHGAEQYF
>TRBV20-1|-|many|TRBJ1-1
TGCAGTGCCCGCCCGGTTGGCACTGAAGCTTTCTTT
CSARPVGTEAFF
>TRBV2|TRBD1|few|TRBJ2-3
TGTGCCAGCGGTGTGGGACAGGGAGAGGGTTATACGCAGTATTTT
CASGVGQGEGYTQYF
>TRBV30|-|-|TRBJ2-7
TGTGCCTGGAGTGGGCCCTCAGGCAGGGGCCACGAGCAGTACTTC
CAWSGPSGRGHEQYF
>TRBV2|-|many|TRBJ2-7
TGTGCCAGTAGTGGTCAGGCCTACGAGCAGTACTTC
CASSGQAYEQYF
>TRBV20-1|-|many|TRBJ2-3
TGCAGTGCCGCCCTTAGGGCCCGTTACGCGGATACGCAGTATTTT
CSAALRARYADTQYF
>TRBV28|-|many|TRBJ2-3
TGTGCCAGCAGTTTTCTAGGACTTTCCACAGATACGCAGTATTTT
CASSFLGLSTDTQYF
>TRBV7-2|TRBD1|many|TRBJ1-2
TGTGCCAGCAGCGTAGACAGGGACGATGGCTACACCTTC
CASSVDRDDGYTF
>TRBV7-2|-|many|TRBJ1-6
TGTGCCAGCAGCCTCGAGGGAGGGCGGAATAATTCACCCCTCCACTTT
CASSLEGGRNNSPLHF